Listed here are 8 T cell receptor beta chains from one sample, sequenced in a study of PD-L1 blockade in urothelial cancer. TCRdb's copy holds only in-frame clones and misses some; the assay was immunoSEQ multiplex PCR. This table holds 55,000 to 70,000 clones, roughly 84% found once. The sequencing here drew on PBMCs, taken around atezolizumab (anti-PD-L1) treatment. Receptors originate from a man aged 45-65 years with urothelial cancer.

This clone was counted a few times. The J gene is TRBJ2-2, the V gene TRBV4-2; TRBD2 aligns across 10 bases. Per germline, CDR1 LGHNA and CDR2 YNFKEQ. There are 17 residues in the CDR3. The J segment lost 5 bases and the V segment lost 0 bases, leaving 6 bases of the junction unmatched. The DNA for the CDR3 is TGTGCCAGCAGCCAAGAACTAGCGGGATATCTGACCGGGGAGCTGTTTTTT. It is translated as CASSQELAGYLTGELFF.

V and J are TRBV15 and TRBJ2-5; TRBD2 matches at 8 bases. Germline V gene sequence: CDR1 LNHNV, CDR2 YYDKDF (reference sequence). The CDR3 is 15 residues long. The J segment lost 3 bases and the V segment lost 1 base, leaving 4 bases of the junction unmatched. The CDR3 coding sequence is TGTGCCACCAGCAGAGGGACTAGCTTAGAAGAGACCCAGTACTTC. It encodes CATSRGTSLEETQYF.

This sequence joins TRBV15 and TRBJ1-2; 10 bases fit TRBD1. Germline CDR1 is LNHNV and CDR2 is YYDKDF (reference sequence). Trimming took 4 bases from V and 8 from J; bases not matched to a gene: 7. The CDR3 extends over 14 amino acids. The CDR3 sequence: CATSIRDRGSGYTF. In DNA, the CDR3 is TGTGCCACCAGCATCCGGGACAGGGGTTCCGGCTACACCTTC.

This rearrangement joins TRBV5-4 to TRBJ2-3, with 8 positions matching TRBD1. CDR1 and CDR2 (germline): SGHNT, YYREEE (reference sequence). J was trimmed by 3 bases and V by 4 bases; bases with no gene match: 7. The CDR3 covers 15 residues. The CDR3 loop reads CASSPDRARTDTQYF. Here the CDR3 DNA reads TGTGCCAGCAGCCCGGACAGGGCCAGAACAGATACGCAGTATTTT.

This clone was found once. V is TRBV10-3 and J is TRBJ2-1; D gene uncertain. Germline V gene lookup returns CDR1 ENHRY and CDR2 SYGVKD. V was clipped by 8 bases and J by 3 bases, with 11 bases between them. CDR3 length equals 13 residues. CDR3: CAIAPEIYNEQFF. The CDR3 DNA reads as TGTGCCATCGCACCCGAGATCTACAATGAGCAGTTCTTC.

The chain couples TRBV5-4 to TRBJ2-3; D is unresolved. This CDR3 comprises 12 residues. CDR1 is SGHNT and CDR2 is YYREEE in the germline V gene (reference sequence). Trimming pared 0 bases from V and 8 bases from J, leaving 7 bases between. The CDR3 reads CASSLGELTQYF. DNA of the CDR3: TGTGCCAGCAGCTTGGGCGAGCTTACGCAGTATTTT.

The chain employs TRBV28 and TRBJ1-4; tentatively, D is TRBD1 (5 bases). Per germline, CDR1 MDHEN and CDR2 SYDVKM. CDR3 size: 15 residues. Trimming removed 5 bases from V and 0 bases from J, with 10 bases in between. The CDR3 DNA follows: TGTGCCAGCAGTCCCGCAGGGTCAACTAATGAAAAACTGTTTTTT. This sequence encodes CASSPAGSTNEKLFF.

Many counts were recorded for this clone. V is TRBV19 and J is TRBJ2-4; D is possibly TRBD2 (6 bases). Germline CDR1 is LNHDA and CDR2 is SQIVND (reference sequence). The CDR3 is 17 amino acids. Trimming shortened V by 5 bases and J by 0 bases, and 17 bases separated the two germline ends. The CDR3 nucleotides are TGTGCCAGTAGTGCAGACGGGACTCCACTAGCCAAAAACATTCAGTACTTC. This gives the protein CASSADGTPLAKNIQYF.